This T cell receptor beta chain originates from a study of blood T cell repertoires in COVID-19. Trimming took 3 bases from V and 4 from J; bases not matched to a gene: 11. CDR1 and CDR2 from the germline V gene are DFQATT and SNEGSKA (reference sequence). The CDR3 runs to 15 residues. Repertoires were generated with immunoSEQ multiplex PCR, while TCRdb's copy carries only in-frame clones and drops some. The table includes about 140,000 clones, under 90% detected once. The chain carries TRBV20-1 and TRBJ2-5; TRBD2 matches at 7 bases. The clonotype was recovered from a woman between 18 and 30 years old who had been exposed to COVID-19. The sequenced sample was PBMCs or T cells enriched from blood (not recorded which). CDR3 bases: TGCAGTGCTAGTTGGGGGGGAGGGCCCGGAGAGACCCAGTACTTC. As protein: CSASWGGGPGETQYF.